A selection of T cell receptor beta chains follows, all from one sample in a study of T cell responses to AZD1222 COVID-19 vaccine. Sequencing was performed with immunoSEQ multiplex PCR; in TCRdb, only in-frame clones are kept and a portion is missing. The sample has 90,000 to 100,000 clones, more than 70% seen once; the top ten hold approximately 16%. The input for sequencing was peripheral blood, taken 28 days after the second AZD1222 dose. Receptors originate from an adult who received the AZD1222 COVID-19 vaccine. The CDR3 runs from the conserved cysteine through the conserved F or W. A D gene is named only where the DNA matches it firmly. Size is omitted from some rows. Given values are once, few, many or a class for expanded clones.

j_gene: TRBJ2-2
abundance: NA
v_gene: TRBV11-2
d_gene: NA
CDR3aa: CASSLDYRGDTGELFF
CDR3nt: TGTGCCAGCAGCTTGGACTATCGCGGGGATACCGGGGAGCTGTTTTTT

j_gene: TRBJ1-3
abundance: NA
v_gene: TRBV9
d_gene: NA
CDR3aa: CASSDRQGSGNTIYF
CDR3nt: TGTGCCAGCAGCGACCGCCAGGGGTCCGGAAACACCATATATTTT

j_gene: TRBJ2-7
abundance: NA
v_gene: TRBV7-6
d_gene: TRBD2
CDR3aa: CASSSPGAGGQNEQYF
CDR3nt: TGTGCCAGCAGCTCACCCGGAGCGGGAGGGCAGAACGAGCAGTACTTC

j_gene: TRBJ1-5
abundance: NA
v_gene: TRBV4-1
d_gene: TRBD1
CDR3aa: CASSLQGANQPQHF
CDR3nt: TGCGCCAGCAGCCTACAGGGGGCAAATCAGCCCCAGCATTTT

j_gene: TRBJ2-7
abundance: NA
v_gene: TRBV7-6
d_gene: NA
CDR3aa: CASSSLTASYEQYF
CDR3nt: TGTGCCAGCAGCTCCCTTACTGCCTCCTACGAGCAGTACTTC

j_gene: TRBJ1-3
abundance: NA
v_gene: TRBV19
d_gene: NA
CDR3aa: CASEGLSSGNTIYF
CDR3nt: TGTGCCAGTGAAGGGCTTAGCTCTGGAAACACCATATATTTT

j_gene: TRBJ2-7
abundance: NA
v_gene: TRBV6-5
d_gene: TRBD2
CDR3aa: CASSSPGTRRHEQYF
CDR3nt: TGTGCCAGCAGTTCCCCCGGGACTAGACGCCACGAGCAGTACTTC

j_gene: TRBJ1-1
abundance: NA
v_gene: TRBV5-8
d_gene: NA
CDR3aa: CASSFGGRTEAFF
CDR3nt: TGTGCCAGCAGCTTCGGGGGGAGGACTGAAGCTTTCTTT

j_gene: TRBJ2-7
abundance: NA
v_gene: TRBV6-5
d_gene: NA
CDR3aa: CASSYAPFDEQYF
CDR3nt: TGTGCCAGCAGTTACGCGCCGTTCGACGAGCAGTACTTC

j_gene: TRBJ1-6
abundance: NA
v_gene: TRBV27
d_gene: NA
CDR3aa: CASSLKPDSPLHF
CDR3nt: TGTGCCAGCAGTTTAAAGCCAGATTCACCCCTCCACTTT

j_gene: TRBJ2-1
abundance: NA
v_gene: TRBV27
d_gene: NA
CDR3aa: CASSLSIMAGDNEQFF
CDR3nt: TGTGCCAGCAGTTTATCGATCATGGCGGGTGACAATGAGCAGTTCTTC

j_gene: TRBJ1-5
abundance: NA
v_gene: TRBV28
d_gene: NA
CDR3aa: CASSPQPGQPQHF
CDR3nt: TGTGCCAGCAGCCCTCAGCCTGGTCAGCCCCAGCATTTT

j_gene: TRBJ1-2
abundance: NA
v_gene: TRBV10-3
d_gene: NA
CDR3aa: CAISEDSGYGYTF
CDR3nt: TGTGCCATCAGTGAGGACAGCGGCTATGGCTACACCTTC

j_gene: TRBJ2-2
abundance: NA
v_gene: TRBV3-1/TRBV3-2
d_gene: NA
CDR3aa: CASSQGGNTGELFF
CDR3nt: TGTGCCAGCAGCCAAGGAGGGAACACCGGGGAGCTGTTTTTT

j_gene: TRBJ2-7
abundance: NA
v_gene: TRBV5-1
d_gene: NA
CDR3aa: CASSWRDEQYF
CDR3nt: TGCGCCAGCAGCTGGAGGGACGAGCAGTACTTC

j_gene: TRBJ1-2
abundance: NA
v_gene: TRBV3-1/TRBV3-2
d_gene: NA
CDR3aa: CASSQESGRYGYTF
CDR3nt: TGTGCCAGCAGCCAAGAGAGCGGGCGCTATGGCTACACCTTC

j_gene: TRBJ1-1
abundance: NA
v_gene: TRBV9
d_gene: NA
CDR3aa: CASSVGLDTEAFF
CDR3nt: TGTGCCAGCAGCGTAGGTTTGGACACTGAAGCTTTCTTT

j_gene: TRBJ1-1
abundance: once
v_gene: TRBV28
d_gene: TRBD1
CDR3aa: CASSAASTGGWTEAFF
CDR3nt: TGTGCCAGCAGTGCCGCGTCGACAGGGGGCTGGACTGAAGCTTTCTTT

j_gene: TRBJ2-7
abundance: few
v_gene: TRBV12-3/TRBV12-4
d_gene: TRBD2
CDR3aa: CASSHAGDEQYF
CDR3nt: TGTGCCAGCAGCCATGCGGGGGACGAGCAGTACTTC

j_gene: TRBJ1-5
abundance: NA
v_gene: TRBV19
d_gene: NA
CDR3aa: CASSIGGGRFQPQHF
CDR3nt: TGTGCCAGTAGTATCGGCGGGGGGCGATTCCAGCCCCAGCATTTT

j_gene: TRBJ2-7
abundance: NA
v_gene: TRBV29-1
d_gene: TRBD1
CDR3aa: CSVERDRGGSYEQYF
CDR3nt: TGCAGCGTTGAACGCGACAGGGGTGGTTCCTACGAGCAGTACTTC

j_gene: TRBJ2-5
abundance: NA
v_gene: TRBV27
d_gene: NA
CDR3aa: CASSSGGRRETQYF
CDR3nt: TGTGCCAGCAGCTCCGGGGGCCGACGGGAGACCCAGTACTTC

j_gene: TRBJ1-4
abundance: NA
v_gene: TRBV19
d_gene: NA
CDR3aa: CASTTRVTNEKLFF
CDR3nt: TGTGCCAGTACGACTCGAGTGACTAATGAAAAACTGTTTTTT

j_gene: TRBJ2-6
abundance: NA
v_gene: TRBV2
d_gene: NA
CDR3aa: CASKVGGGGANVLTF
CDR3nt: TGTGCCAGCAAAGTCGGGGGCGGTGGGGCCAACGTCCTGACTTTC

j_gene: TRBJ1-4
abundance: NA
v_gene: TRBV20-1
d_gene: TRBD1
CDR3aa: CSASLLPGQGVEKLFF
CDR3nt: TGCAGTGCTAGTCTCCTTCCGGGACAGGGGGTTGAAAAACTGTTTTTT

j_gene: TRBJ2-7
abundance: NA
v_gene: TRBV5-4
d_gene: TRBD1
CDR3aa: CASSPGTVINSQQYF
CDR3nt: TGTGCCAGCAGCCCGGGGACAGTAATAAATAGCCAGCAGTACTTC

j_gene: TRBJ2-2
abundance: NA
v_gene: TRBV5-1
d_gene: TRBD2
CDR3aa: CASSELAGVDTGELFF
CDR3nt: TGCGCCAGCAGCGAACTAGCGGGAGTTGACACCGGGGAGCTGTTTTTT

j_gene: TRBJ2-3
abundance: NA
v_gene: TRBV2
d_gene: NA
CDR3aa: CASRSSTDTQYF
CDR3nt: TGTGCCAGCAGGTCGTCGACAGATACGCAGTATTTT

j_gene: TRBJ1-3
abundance: NA
v_gene: TRBV7-8
d_gene: NA
CDR3aa: CASSLIQVGRSGNTIYF
CDR3nt: TGTGCCAGCAGCTTAATTCAGGTCGGCAGATCTGGAAACACCATATATTTT

j_gene: TRBJ2-3
abundance: NA
v_gene: TRBV9
d_gene: NA
CDR3aa: CASSVEDKTQYF
CDR3nt: TGTGCCAGCAGCGTAGAGGACAAAACGCAGTATTTT

j_gene: TRBJ1-2
abundance: NA
v_gene: TRBV5-6
d_gene: NA
CDR3aa: CASSLADRPVRGYTF
CDR3nt: TGTGCCAGCAGCTTGGCTGACAGGCCGGTGAGGGGCTACACCTTC

j_gene: TRBJ2-5
abundance: NA
v_gene: TRBV5-4
d_gene: TRBD2
CDR3aa: CASRQAGGPKTQYF
CDR3nt: TGTGCCAGCAGACAAGCGGGAGGCCCGAAGACCCAGTACTTC

j_gene: TRBJ1-5
abundance: NA
v_gene: TRBV28
d_gene: TRBD1
CDR3aa: CASSPWTGGSNQPQHF
CDR3nt: TGTGCCAGCAGCCCCTGGACAGGGGGATCAAATCAGCCCCAGCATTTT

j_gene: TRBJ2-5
abundance: large
v_gene: TRBV5-1
d_gene: NA
CDR3aa: CASSTYSDQETQYF
CDR3nt: TGCGCCAGCAGCACGTACAGCGATCAAGAGACCCAGTACTTC

j_gene: TRBJ2-7
abundance: NA
v_gene: TRBV28
d_gene: NA
CDR3aa: CASSSPGTPHEQYF
CDR3nt: TGTGCCAGCAGTTCCCCCGGGACTCCCCACGAGCAGTACTTC

j_gene: TRBJ2-5
abundance: NA
v_gene: TRBV7-2
d_gene: TRBD2
CDR3aa: CASSLGGRAETQYF
CDR3nt: TGTGCCAGCAGTTTGGGCGGGAGGGCCGAGACCCAGTACTTC

j_gene: TRBJ2-5
abundance: NA
v_gene: TRBV15
d_gene: NA
CDR3aa: CATSRDLVETQYF
CDR3nt: TGTGCCACCAGCAGAGATCTAGTAGAGACCCAGTACTTC

j_gene: TRBJ2-2
abundance: NA
v_gene: TRBV10-3
d_gene: TRBD1
CDR3aa: CAIRASGDRGVTANTGELFF
CDR3nt: TGTGCCATCAGGGCCTCCGGGGACAGGGGAGTAACTGCGAACACCGGGGAGCTGTTTTTT

j_gene: TRBJ1-1
abundance: NA
v_gene: TRBV5-1
d_gene: NA
CDR3aa: CASSLRQGVGNTEAFF
CDR3nt: TGCGCCAGCAGCTTGAGGCAGGGTGTTGGGAACACTGAAGCTTTCTTT

j_gene: TRBJ2-3
abundance: NA
v_gene: TRBV3-1/TRBV3-2
d_gene: NA
CDR3aa: CASSQEWESSTQYF
CDR3nt: TGTGCCAGCAGCCAAGAATGGGAATCAAGTACGCAGTATTTT

j_gene: TRBJ2-5
abundance: few
v_gene: TRBV7-7
d_gene: TRBD2
CDR3aa: CASSPIAGVGETQYF
CDR3nt: TGTGCCAGCAGCCCGATAGCGGGAGTAGGGGAGACCCAGTACTTC

j_gene: TRBJ2-1
abundance: NA
v_gene: TRBV6-6
d_gene: TRBD2
CDR3aa: CASSRAGGTYNEQFF
CDR3nt: TGTGCCAGCAGTCGTGCGGGAGGAACCTACAATGAGCAGTTCTTC

j_gene: TRBJ2-4
abundance: NA
v_gene: TRBV19
d_gene: NA
CDR3aa: CASELQGGKNIQYF
CDR3nt: TGTGCCAGCGAACTTCAGGGGGGCAAAAACATTCAGTACTTC

j_gene: TRBJ1-1
abundance: NA
v_gene: TRBV30
d_gene: NA
CDR3aa: CAWQQEMNTEAFF
CDR3nt: TGTGCCTGGCAACAGGAGATGAACACTGAAGCTTTCTTT

j_gene: TRBJ2-5
abundance: NA
v_gene: TRBV12-3/TRBV12-4
d_gene: NA
CDR3aa: CASSALWETQYF
CDR3nt: TGTGCCAGCAGTGCCTTGTGGGAGACCCAGTACTTC

j_gene: TRBJ2-2
abundance: NA
v_gene: TRBV7-3
d_gene: NA
CDR3aa: CASSVVGGNTGELFF
CDR3nt: TGTGCCAGCAGCGTAGTCGGGGGAAACACCGGGGAGCTGTTTTTT

j_gene: TRBJ2-3
abundance: NA
v_gene: TRBV5-1
d_gene: NA
CDR3aa: CASSLALVFGEGDTQYF
CDR3nt: TGCGCCAGCAGCTTGGCCTTGGTTTTCGGAGAGGGAGATACGCAGTATTTT

j_gene: TRBJ2-2
abundance: NA
v_gene: TRBV3-1/TRBV3-2
d_gene: TRBD2
CDR3aa: CASSPPGLAGGTGELFF
CDR3nt: TGTGCCAGCAGCCCGCCTGGACTAGCGGGAGGGACCGGGGAGCTGTTTTTT